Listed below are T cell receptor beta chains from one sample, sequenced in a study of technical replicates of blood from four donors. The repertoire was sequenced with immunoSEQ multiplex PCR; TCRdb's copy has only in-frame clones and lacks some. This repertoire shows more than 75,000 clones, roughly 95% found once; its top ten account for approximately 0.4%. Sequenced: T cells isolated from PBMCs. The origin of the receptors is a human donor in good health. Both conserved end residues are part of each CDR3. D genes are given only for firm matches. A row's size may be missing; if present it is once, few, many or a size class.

CDR3 DNA: TGTGCCAGCAGCTTATGGGACAGGGACTATGGCTACACCTTC
CDR3 protein: CASSLWDRDYGYTF
clone size: NA
J gene: TRBJ1-2
V gene: TRBV5-6
D gene: TRBD1

CDR3 DNA: TGTGCCTGGAGACAAGACACGATTTACGAGCAGTACTTC
CDR3 protein: CAWRQDTIYEQYF
clone size: NA
J gene: TRBJ2-7
V gene: TRBV30
D gene: NA

CDR3 DNA: TGCAGCGTTGAAGGGCTAGCGGAAAACTACGAGCAGTACTTC
CDR3 protein: CSVEGLAENYEQYF
clone size: NA
J gene: TRBJ2-7
V gene: TRBV29-1
D gene: TRBD2

CDR3 DNA: TGTGCCAGCAGCCCCCGCGAGGGAGGAAGCAATCAGCCCCAGCATTTT
CDR3 protein: CASSPREGGSNQPQHF
clone size: NA
J gene: TRBJ1-5
V gene: TRBV7-3
D gene: NA

CDR3 DNA: TGTGCCACCAGCAGGTTAACCAAAAACATTCAGTACTTC
CDR3 protein: CATSRLTKNIQYF
clone size: NA
J gene: TRBJ2-4
V gene: TRBV15
D gene: NA

CDR3 DNA: TGCGCCAGCAGCCAAGGGACAGCCCTCACAGATACGCAGTATTTT
CDR3 protein: CASSQGTALTDTQYF
clone size: NA
J gene: TRBJ2-3
V gene: TRBV4-1
D gene: NA

CDR3 DNA: TGTGCCAGCAGCCCGAACTATGGCTACACCTTC
CDR3 protein: CASSPNYGYTF
clone size: NA
J gene: TRBJ1-2
V gene: TRBV6-6
D gene: NA

CDR3 DNA: TGTGCCAGCAGCTCTTGGGACAATTTAGATCGTGGCTACACCTTC
CDR3 protein: CASSSWDNLDRGYTF
clone size: NA
J gene: TRBJ1-2
V gene: TRBV7-9
D gene: NA

CDR3 DNA: TGTGCCAGCAGCTTAGGAGCCAGCGGGAGAGTGTCGCAGTTCTTC
CDR3 protein: CASSLGASGRVSQFF
clone size: NA
J gene: TRBJ2-1
V gene: TRBV5-6
D gene: TRBD2

CDR3 DNA: TGTGCCAGCAGCCCGCTAGATTTGGCCTACGAGCAGTACTTC
CDR3 protein: CASSPLDLAYEQYF
clone size: NA
J gene: TRBJ2-7
V gene: TRBV9
D gene: NA

CDR3 DNA: TGCGCCAGCAGCTTGTACCAGGGGGCGGGGGAAAAACTGTTTTTT
CDR3 protein: CASSLYQGAGEKLFF
clone size: NA
J gene: TRBJ1-4
V gene: TRBV5-1
D gene: TRBD1

CDR3 DNA: TGTGCCTGGAACCGACTAGCGGGATTCAATGAGCAGTTCTTC
CDR3 protein: CAWNRLAGFNEQFF
clone size: NA
J gene: TRBJ2-1
V gene: TRBV30
D gene: TRBD2

CDR3 DNA: TGCAGCGTTGAACCGACTAGCGGGAGAGAACAAGAGACCCAGTACTTC
CDR3 protein: CSVEPTSGREQETQYF
clone size: NA
J gene: TRBJ2-5
V gene: TRBV29-1
D gene: TRBD2

CDR3 DNA: TGTGCCAGCAGCTTAGACGTTTTGGGACTATACTCCTACAATGAGCAGTTCTTC
CDR3 protein: CASSLDVLGLYSYNEQFF
clone size: NA
J gene: TRBJ2-1
V gene: TRBV7-9
D gene: TRBD2

CDR3 DNA: TGTGCCAGCAGGGGGACAGGGGAGAAGCCCCAGCATTTT
CDR3 protein: CASRGTGEKPQHF
clone size: NA
J gene: TRBJ1-5
V gene: TRBV6-1
D gene: TRBD1

CDR3 DNA: TGTGCCAGCAGCCGCCGGACAGGACTGGTTTTCTTT
CDR3 protein: CASSRRTGLVFF
clone size: NA
J gene: TRBJ1-1
V gene: TRBV5-6
D gene: TRBD1

CDR3 DNA: TGTGCCAGCAGCGTAGAACTAGCGGGAAGATACAATGAGCAGTTCTTC
CDR3 protein: CASSVELAGRYNEQFF
clone size: NA
J gene: TRBJ2-1
V gene: TRBV9
D gene: TRBD2

CDR3 DNA: TGCGCCAGCAGTCATCCCCCAGGGAACACTGAAGCTTTCTTT
CDR3 protein: CASSHPPGNTEAFF
clone size: NA
J gene: TRBJ1-1
V gene: TRBV5-1
D gene: NA

CDR3 DNA: TGCAGCGTGGCTTCGGGCGGGAGGCCAGGGGAGCTGTTTTTT
CDR3 protein: CSVASGGRPGELFF
clone size: NA
J gene: TRBJ2-2
V gene: TRBV29-1
D gene: TRBD2

CDR3 DNA: TGTGCCAGCAGTTACTCGGGAGGCGAGCAGTACTTC
CDR3 protein: CASSYSGGEQYF
clone size: once
J gene: TRBJ2-7
V gene: TRBV6-5
D gene: NA

CDR3 DNA: TGTGCCAGCAGTGCTCAGGACAGCTCCTACAATGAGCAGTTCTTC
CDR3 protein: CASSAQDSSYNEQFF
clone size: medium-sized
J gene: TRBJ2-1
V gene: TRBV6-4
D gene: NA

CDR3 DNA: TGTGCCAGCTCACCCCAGGGTTTCGAGAAACTGTTTTTT
CDR3 protein: CASSPQGFEKLFF
clone size: NA
J gene: TRBJ1-4
V gene: TRBV18
D gene: NA

CDR3 DNA: TGTGCCAGCAGAGGTCACGGGACAGGGGGAAAACTGTTTTTT
CDR3 protein: CASRGHGTGGKLFF
clone size: NA
J gene: TRBJ1-4
V gene: TRBV14
D gene: TRBD1

CDR3 DNA: TGTGCCAGCAGCCGACGGGACAGGTCCACCGGGGAGCTGTTTTTT
CDR3 protein: CASSRRDRSTGELFF
clone size: NA
J gene: TRBJ2-2
V gene: TRBV4-2
D gene: TRBD1

CDR3 DNA: TGTGCCAGCAGCCCTTTGGCGGTTAACACTGAAGCTTTCTTT
CDR3 protein: CASSPLAVNTEAFF
clone size: NA
J gene: TRBJ1-1
V gene: TRBV11-3
D gene: NA

CDR3 DNA: TGTGCCAGCAGTGAAGCGCTCGCAGTACTAGCGGCCTACGAGCAGTACTTC
CDR3 protein: CASSEALAVLAAYEQYF
clone size: NA
J gene: TRBJ2-7
V gene: TRBV6-1
D gene: TRBD2

CDR3 DNA: TGTGCCAGCAGCCATGGACTAGCGGGAGAGCAGTTCTTC
CDR3 protein: CASSHGLAGEQFF
clone size: once
J gene: TRBJ2-1
V gene: TRBV7-9
D gene: TRBD2

CDR3 DNA: TGTGCTAGTGGTTTGGGACTAGCGGGATTAGATGAGCAGTTCTTC
CDR3 protein: CASGLGLAGLDEQFF
clone size: NA
J gene: TRBJ2-1
V gene: TRBV12-5
D gene: TRBD2

CDR3 DNA: TGTGCCAGCAGTCCACTTACAGGAATTCAAGGCTACACCTTC
CDR3 protein: CASSPLTGIQGYTF
clone size: NA
J gene: TRBJ1-2
V gene: TRBV28
D gene: NA

CDR3 DNA: TGCGCCAGCAGCCACCTTGGATCTGACTGGGAGCAGTACTTC
CDR3 protein: CASSHLGSDWEQYF
clone size: NA
J gene: TRBJ2-7
V gene: TRBV5-1
D gene: NA

CDR3 DNA: TGCGCCAGCAGCCCTGCAGGGGGAACCTATGGCTACACCTTC
CDR3 protein: CASSPAGGTYGYTF
clone size: NA
J gene: TRBJ1-2
V gene: TRBV4-3
D gene: TRBD1

CDR3 DNA: TGTGCCAGCAGCTTTGGTCCGCAGGGGTTCGAAAAACTGTTTTTT
CDR3 protein: CASSFGPQGFEKLFF
clone size: NA
J gene: TRBJ1-4
V gene: TRBV5-6
D gene: NA

CDR3 DNA: TGTGCCAGCAGTGAATCAGGGGGCCAGCCAACTCCCATATATTTT
CDR3 protein: CASSESGGQPTPIYF
clone size: NA
J gene: TRBJ1-3
V gene: TRBV25-1
D gene: TRBD1

CDR3 DNA: TGTGCCACCAGCAGAGATCATCAGGCTGGGGCCAACGTCCTGACTTTC
CDR3 protein: CATSRDHQAGANVLTF
clone size: once
J gene: TRBJ2-6
V gene: TRBV15
D gene: NA

CDR3 DNA: TGTGCCAGCAGCTTAGTAAGGACTACTTACACAGATACGCAGTATTTT
CDR3 protein: CASSLVRTTYTDTQYF
clone size: NA
J gene: TRBJ2-3
V gene: TRBV7-8
D gene: NA